The entry below gives a single TCR beta chain sequence along with its context. Generated by immunoSEQ multiplex PCR, the TCRdb table keeps only in-frame clones and is missing some. This sample has 100,000 to 130,000 clones; around 80% occur once, and the top ten carry around 6.6%. This specimen belongs to a study of control samples from healthy donors and cancer patients. CDR1 is SGHTA and CDR2 is FQGNSA in the germline V gene. The CDR3 loop spans 17 amino acids. V dropped 0 bases and J dropped 6; count of bases not matched to a gene: 8. This chain joins TRBV7-2 and TRBJ2-3, with 11 bases identical to TRBD2. The sample consisted of blood. This TCR derives from a man younger than 35 in good health. The CDR3 protein is CASSLAGSGGAWDTQYF. In DNA form, the CDR3 reads TGTGCCAGCAGCTTAGCTGGTAGCGGGGGGGCCTGGGATACGCAGTATTTT.